Below, 25 T cell receptor beta chains from the same sample are listed, as sequenced in a study of T cells in Graves' hyperthyroidism and ophthalmopathy. Template material for amplifying TCR beta CDR3 regions consisted of RNA transcripts. A first-round RT-PCR of the TCR CDR3 used the HTBI primer set. TCRdb reprocessed the multiplex PCR reads with MiXCR, giving one entry per CDR3 protein. The table includes 160,000 or so distinct CDR3 sequences, around 8.9% detected once. The sample taken for sequencing was blood. These receptors all stem from a woman younger than 30 with Graves' hyperthyroidism that later progressed to Graves' ophthalmopathy.

J is TRBJ2-1 and V is TRBV7-9; D might be TRBD2 (6 bases). V lost 5 bases and J 12 bases, leaving 14 bases between the germline ends. CDR1 is SEHNR and CDR2 is FQNEAQ in the germline V gene (reference sequence). CDR3 length: 12 residues. The CDR3 reads CASSRRAWGQFF. CDR3 nucleotides: TGTGCCAGCAGCCGGAGGGCGTGGGGGCAGTTCTTC.

This chain links TRBV18 with TRBJ2-7; D is unclear. The CDR3 spans 14 residues. In germline, CDR1 is KGHSH, CDR2 LQKENI. V was cut by 3 bases and J by 1 base, with 10 bases left in between. The CDR3 sequence: CASSPPGHSYEQYF. DNA of the CDR3: TGTGCCAGCTCACCCCCCGGCCATTCCTACGAGCAGTACTTC.

This clonotype was found many times. The genes are TRBV28 and TRBJ1-2, with a tentative D call TRBD1 (6 bases). V was clipped by 1 base and J by 5 bases, with 20 bases between them. The CDR3 spans 17 residues. CDR1 is MDHEN, CDR2 SYDVKM, per germline. The CDR3 DNA reads TGTGCCAGCAGTTTATTGTTCGAGGGGGGGATTGGTTATGGCTACACCTTC. It encodes CASSLLFEGGIGYGYTF.

This clonotype was counted only a few times. Being one base from a much bigger clone, this may be a read error. The rearrangement joins TRBV10-3 to TRBJ1-5; D unclear. CDR1 ENHRY and CDR2 SYGVKD come from the germline V gene. There are 15 residues in the CDR3. The CDR3 sequence: CAIIEPGASNQPQHF. The DNA for the CDR3 is TGTGCCATCATTGAGCCAGGCGCGTCAAATCAGCCCCAGCATTTT.

This clonotype was found a few times. This rearrangement joins TRBV6-4 to TRBJ2-1; 7 nucleotides align to TRBD1. Germline trimming cut 0 bases from V and 7 bases from J; bases unmatched to any gene: 9. CDR1 and CDR2 (germline): MRHNA, SNTAGT. The CDR3 has 16 amino acids. The CDR3 loop is CASSDSSTGRRNEQFF. DNA for the CDR3: TGTGCCAGCAGTGACTCCTCGACAGGGCGCCGGAATGAGCAGTTCTTC.

This clonotype was recorded at least ten times. This chain connects TRBV20-1 to TRBJ1-1; D might be TRBD1 (6 bases). The germline gives CDR1 DFQATT, CDR2 SNEGSKA (reference sequence). Trimming pared 5 bases from V and 5 bases from J, leaving 15 bases between. The CDR3 spans 13 residues. CDR3 loop: CSADRQARTEAFF. The CDR3 DNA reads TGCAGTGCTGACCGACAGGCGAGGACTGAAGCTTTCTTT.

The table lists this clonotype with many counts. This sequence joins TRBV20-1 and TRBJ1-1; D possibly corresponds to TRBD1 (6 bases). The V gene's germline CDR1 is DFQATT and CDR2 SNEGSKA (reference sequence). The CDR3 is 13 residues long. V gave up 3 bases and J gave up 1 base, with 9 bases separating them. The CDR3 bases are TGCAGTGCTAGTAGGACAGAGAACACTGAAGCTTTCTTT. It is translated as CSASRTENTEAFF.

This clonotype was seen a handful of times. V gene TRBV6-5 combines with J gene TRBJ2-4; 16 bases match TRBD2. Germline loops: CDR1 MNHEY, CDR2 SVGAGI. V lost 3 bases to trimming and J lost 1 base; unmatched junction nucleotides: 6. The CDR3 runs to 19 residues. CDR3 sequence reads: CASSYGTSGRGWAKNIQYF. The CDR3, as DNA: TGTGCCAGCAGTTATGGGACTAGCGGGAGGGGTTGGGCCAAAAACATTCAGTACTTC.

This clonotype was seen repeatedly, ten times or more. The chain is built from TRBV2 and TRBJ1-4; TRBD1 agrees at 7 bases. This CDR3 has 17 amino acids. Germline lookup yields CDR1 SNHLY and CDR2 FYNNEI. Trimming took 5 bases from V and 11 from J; bases not matched to a gene: 20. The CDR3 spells CASSPQQGFIFSGKLFF. In DNA, the CDR3 is TGTGCCAGCAGTCCACAACAGGGGTTTATATTCTCGGGGAAACTGTTTTTT.

The table lists this clonotype with many counts. The V and J genes are TRBV20-1 and TRBJ2-7, with TRBD2 matching 8 bases. This CDR3 spans 14 amino acids. The trim removed 1 base at V and 4 bases at J, leaving 6 bases unmatched. Germline lookup yields CDR1 DFQATT and CDR2 SNEGSKA (reference sequence). DNA for the CDR3: TGCAGTGCTAGAGTCATCGAGCGGGGGTACGAGCAGTACTTC. Translated: CSARVIERGYEQYF.

This clonotype came up many times. CDR3 in amino acids: CASSIEGDVGAFF. CDR3 bases: TGTGCCAGTAGTATAGAGGGGGACGTGGGGGCTTTCTTT. The chain uses TRBV19 and TRBJ1-1, with D possibly matching TRBD1 (5 bases). The germline CDR1 and CDR2 sequences are LNHDA and SQIVND (reference sequence). This CDR3 spans 13 amino acids. The V end was cut by 0 bases, the J end by 11 bases, with 13 bases between.

The V call is TRBV5-6, the J call TRBJ2-2, with 7 bases identical to TRBD1. The CDR3 contains 17 residues. CDR1 is SGHDT and CDR2 is YYEEEE in the germline V gene. J was trimmed by 4 bases and V by 6 bases; bases with no gene match: 15. Written as DNA, the CDR3 is TGTGCCAGCACCATGTCGGGCAGGGGGTATAGCACCGGGGAGCTGTTTTTT. Protein product: CASTMSGRGYSTGELFF. The full variable domain, completed using reference TRBV5-6 and TRBJ2-2, is DAGVTQSPTHLIKTRGQQVTLRCSPKSGHDTVSWYQQALGQGPQFIFQYYEEEERQRGNFPDRFSGHQFPNYSSELNVNALLLGDSALYLCASTMSGRGYSTGELFFGEGSRLTVL.

In its sample, this clonotype was seen a few times. The chain uses TRBV10-3 and TRBJ1-1; 8 bases map to TRBD1. Per the germline V gene, CDR1 is ENHRY and CDR2 is SYGVKD. Unmatched junction bases numbered 6, after V lost 7 bases and J lost 5 bases. The CDR3 sequence is 13 residues long. CDR3 bases: TGTGCCATCACCGACAGGGGAGGGACTGAAGCTTTCTTT. This codes for CAITDRGGTEAFF.

This clonotype was seen at least ten times. The gene calls are TRBV7-9 and TRBJ1-1; D unresolved. In germline, CDR1 is SEHNR, CDR2 FQNEAQ (reference sequence). This CDR3 is built from 12 residues. V lost 5 bases to trimming and J lost 5 bases, with 9 bases between them. CDR3 in amino acids: CASSPHFTEAFF. The CDR3 coding sequence is TGTGCCAGCAGCCCTCATTTTACTGAAGCTTTCTTT. Filled out from reference TRBV7-9 and TRBJ1-1, the complete variable domain reads DTGVSQNPRHKITKRGQNVTFRCDPISEHNRLYWYRQTLGQGPEFLTYFQNEAQLEKSRLLSDRFSAERPKGSFSTLEIQRTEQGDSAMYLCASSPHFTEAFFGQGTRLTVV.

This clonotype was detected many times. This chain connects TRBV12-3 or TRBV12-4 to TRBJ1-3; no reliable D call. This CDR3 has 15 residues. Trimming took off 0 bases at V and 1 base at J, with 7 bases between the two ends. CDR3 in DNA: TGTGCCAGCAGTTTAGCAACGGAATCTGGAAACACCATATATTTT. Translating gives CASSLATESGNTIYF.

With regard to this clonotype: At one end, the junction sequence differs from germline, possibly due to a read error. The gene calls are TRBV18 and TRBJ1-1; D unclear. Germline V CDR1 and CDR2: KGHSH, LQKENI. The CDR3 contains 13 residues. This CDR3 is CVSRKNLNTEAFF. For the CDR3, the DNA is TGTGTCAGCCGAAAGAATTTGAACACTGAAGCTTTCTTT.

There are many counts of this clonotype. The chain recombines TRBV6-1 with TRBJ2-3; tentative D call: TRBD1 (6 bases). The ends were cut back, 6 bases at V and 4 bases at J, with 11 bases in the middle. The CDR3 has 13 residues. The germline V gene has CDR1 MNHNS and CDR2 SASEGT. The CDR3 loop is CASSADRPDTQYF. The CDR3 DNA reads as TGTGCCAGCAGCGCGGACAGACCAGATACGCAGTATTTT.

This clonotype has only a few counts. At one of its ends the junction is not consistent with the germline gene, which may arise from a read error. This sequence joins TRBV3-1 and TRBJ2-1; D is undetermined. The germline V gene has CDR1 LGHDT and CDR2 YNNKEL (reference sequence). This CDR3 spans 11 amino acids. The CDR3 sequence: CASSQYNEQLF. The CDR3 nucleotides are TGTGCCAGCAGCCAATACAATGAGCAGCTCTTC.

The J gene is TRBJ2-1, the V gene TRBV6-1; TRBD2 is a possible D gene (6 bases). Germline CDR1 and CDR2: MNHNS and SASEGT. Trimming removed 10 bases from V and 3 bases from J, with 16 bases in between. The CDR3 extends over 14 amino acids. The CDR3 protein is CATHLAGYYNEQFF. The CDR3 DNA follows: TGTGCCACCCACCTGGCGGGATACTACAATGAGCAGTTCTTC.

Ten or more counts support this clonotype. The chain combines TRBV11-2 with TRBJ1-1; no definite D call. The germline V gene encodes CDR1 SGHAT and CDR2 FQNNGV. This CDR3 has 13 residues. Deletions cut 1 base from V and 8 bases from J, with 11 bases between. The DNA for the CDR3 is TGTGCCAGCAGCTTAGGTTGGGGTTCGGAAGCTTTCTTT. This encodes CASSLGWGSEAFF.

This clonotype has ten or more counts. This chain links TRBV7-3 with TRBJ2-7; TRBD2 agrees at 13 bases. The CDR3 totals 16 residues. V lost 5 bases, J lost 2 bases, and 6 bases stayed unmatched. In germline, CDR1 is SGHTA, CDR2 FQGTGA. The CDR3: CASSLEGTSGTYEQYF. The DNA of the CDR3 is TGTGCCAGCAGCCTAGAAGGGACTAGCGGGACCTACGAGCAGTACTTC.

Only a few counts were recorded for this clonotype. This chain links TRBV18 with TRBJ2-7; the D is unclear. The CDR3 is 11 amino acids. Germline V CDR1 and CDR2: KGHSH, LQKENI. Deletions cut 3 bases from V and 5 bases from J, with 5 bases between. CDR3: CASSPSDEQYF. The CDR3 coding sequence is TGTGCCAGCTCACCTTCCGACGAGCAGTACTTC.

Ten or more counts support this clonotype. The chain is built from TRBV18 and TRBJ2-1; maybe TRBD2 (5 bases). The CDR3 has 13 amino acids. Deletions cut 3 bases from V and 6 bases from J, with 9 bases between. From germline, CDR1 is KGHSH and CDR2 LQKENI. CDR3 nucleotide sequence: TGTGCCAGCTCACCTTTCGGGGTCAATGAGCAGTTCTTC. Translation gives CASSPFGVNEQFF.

The sample holds many counts of this clonotype. The chain uses TRBV2 and TRBJ1-3; the D gene is possibly TRBD1 (6 bases). V lost 6 bases, J lost 0 bases, and 9 bases lay in between. The CDR3 is made up of 14 amino acids. Germline-derived CDR1 and CDR2 are SNHLY and FYNNEI. CDR3 bases: TGTGCCAGCAGAGGGGACAACTCTGGAAACACCATATATTTT. As protein: CASRGDNSGNTIYF. Together with reference TRBV2 and TRBJ1-3, the CDR3 gives the full variable domain: EPEVTQTPSHQVTQMGQEVILRCVPISNHLYFYWYRQILGQKVEFLVSFYNNEISEKSEIFDDQFSVERPDGSNFTLKIRSTKLEDSAMYFCASRGDNSGNTIYFGEGSWLTVV.

This clonotype came up many times. The V call is TRBV6-5, the J call TRBJ1-6; possibly TRBD1 for D (5 bases). The V gene's germline CDR1 is MNHEY and CDR2 SVGAGI. Trimming took 2 bases from V and 8 from J, leaving 13 bases between them. This CDR3 spans 15 amino acids. CDR3 DNA: TGTGCCAGCAGTTACGGGGTGACAGTAGATTCACCCCTCCACTTT. It specifies CASSYGVTVDSPLHF.